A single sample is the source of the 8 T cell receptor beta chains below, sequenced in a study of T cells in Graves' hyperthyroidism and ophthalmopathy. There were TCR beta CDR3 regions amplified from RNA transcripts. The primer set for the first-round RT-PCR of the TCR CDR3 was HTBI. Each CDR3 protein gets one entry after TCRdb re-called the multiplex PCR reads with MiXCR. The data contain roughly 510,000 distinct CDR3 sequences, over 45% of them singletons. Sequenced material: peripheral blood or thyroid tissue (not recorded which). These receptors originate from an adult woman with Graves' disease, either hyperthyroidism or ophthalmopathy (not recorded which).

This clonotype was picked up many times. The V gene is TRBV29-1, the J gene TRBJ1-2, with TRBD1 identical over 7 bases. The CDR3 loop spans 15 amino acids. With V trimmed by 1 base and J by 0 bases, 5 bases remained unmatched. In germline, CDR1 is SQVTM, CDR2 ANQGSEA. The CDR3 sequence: CSVEGSQGSNYGYTF. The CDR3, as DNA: TGCAGCGTTGAAGGATCACAGGGGTCTAACTATGGCTACACCTTC.

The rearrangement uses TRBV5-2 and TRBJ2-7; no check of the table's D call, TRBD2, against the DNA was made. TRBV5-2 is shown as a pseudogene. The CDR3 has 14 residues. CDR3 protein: CASNLAGSAGEQYF. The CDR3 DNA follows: TGTGCCAGCAACCTCGCCGGTAGCGCTGGTGAGCAGTACTTC.

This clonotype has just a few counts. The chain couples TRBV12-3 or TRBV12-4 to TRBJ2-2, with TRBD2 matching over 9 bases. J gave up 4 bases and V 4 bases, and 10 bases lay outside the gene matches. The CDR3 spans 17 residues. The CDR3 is CASSYSGVAGVTGELFF. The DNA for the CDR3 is TGTGCCAGCAGTTACTCTGGGGTAGCGGGAGTCACCGGGGAGCTGTTTTTT.

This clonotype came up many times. CDR3 sequence (DNA): TGCGCCAGCAGCTTGGACCCTACTAGCGACGAGCAGTACTTC. Protein product: CASSLDPTSDEQYF. The chain links TRBV5-1 to TRBJ2-7; 7 bases fit TRBD2. Germline V gene sequence: CDR1 SGHRS, CDR2 YFSETQ. V was pared by 0 bases and J by 5 bases, with 5 bases of the junction left unmatched. This CDR3 has 14 amino acids.

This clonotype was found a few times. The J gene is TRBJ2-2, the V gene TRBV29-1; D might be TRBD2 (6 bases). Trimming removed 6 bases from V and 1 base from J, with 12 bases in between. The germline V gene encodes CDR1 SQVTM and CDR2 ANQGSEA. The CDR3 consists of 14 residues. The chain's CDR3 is CSVRRDLNTGELFF. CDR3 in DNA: TGCAGCGTAAGGCGGGACTTGAACACCGGGGAGCTGTTTTTT.

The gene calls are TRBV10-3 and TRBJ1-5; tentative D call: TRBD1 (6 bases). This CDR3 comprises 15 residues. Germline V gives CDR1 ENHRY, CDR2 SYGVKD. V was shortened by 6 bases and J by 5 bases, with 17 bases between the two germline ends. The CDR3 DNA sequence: TGTGCCATCAGGGGAGGACAGTGGGATCATCAGCCCCAGCATTTT. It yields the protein CAIRGGQWDHQPQHF.

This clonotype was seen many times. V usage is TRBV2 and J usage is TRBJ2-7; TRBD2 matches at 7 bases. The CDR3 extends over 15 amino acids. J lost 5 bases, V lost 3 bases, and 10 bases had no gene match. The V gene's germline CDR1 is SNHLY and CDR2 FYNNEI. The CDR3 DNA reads TGTGCCAGCAGTGACTGGGCGGGAGTGGTCGACGAGCAGTACTTC. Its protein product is CASSDWAGVVDEQYF. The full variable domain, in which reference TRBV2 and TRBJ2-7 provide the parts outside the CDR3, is EPEVTQTPSHQVTQMGQEVILRCVPISNHLYFYWYRQILGQKVEFLVSFYNNEISEKSEIFDDQFSVERPDGSNFTLKIRSTKLEDSAMYFCASSDWAGVVDEQYFGPGTRLTVT.

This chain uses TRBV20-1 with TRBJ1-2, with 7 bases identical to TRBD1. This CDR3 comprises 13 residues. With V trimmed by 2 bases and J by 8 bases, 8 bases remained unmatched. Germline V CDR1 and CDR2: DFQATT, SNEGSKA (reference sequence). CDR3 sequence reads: CSARPPDRRGYTF. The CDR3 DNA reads TGCAGTGCTAGACCCCCGGACAGGAGAGGCTACACCTTC.